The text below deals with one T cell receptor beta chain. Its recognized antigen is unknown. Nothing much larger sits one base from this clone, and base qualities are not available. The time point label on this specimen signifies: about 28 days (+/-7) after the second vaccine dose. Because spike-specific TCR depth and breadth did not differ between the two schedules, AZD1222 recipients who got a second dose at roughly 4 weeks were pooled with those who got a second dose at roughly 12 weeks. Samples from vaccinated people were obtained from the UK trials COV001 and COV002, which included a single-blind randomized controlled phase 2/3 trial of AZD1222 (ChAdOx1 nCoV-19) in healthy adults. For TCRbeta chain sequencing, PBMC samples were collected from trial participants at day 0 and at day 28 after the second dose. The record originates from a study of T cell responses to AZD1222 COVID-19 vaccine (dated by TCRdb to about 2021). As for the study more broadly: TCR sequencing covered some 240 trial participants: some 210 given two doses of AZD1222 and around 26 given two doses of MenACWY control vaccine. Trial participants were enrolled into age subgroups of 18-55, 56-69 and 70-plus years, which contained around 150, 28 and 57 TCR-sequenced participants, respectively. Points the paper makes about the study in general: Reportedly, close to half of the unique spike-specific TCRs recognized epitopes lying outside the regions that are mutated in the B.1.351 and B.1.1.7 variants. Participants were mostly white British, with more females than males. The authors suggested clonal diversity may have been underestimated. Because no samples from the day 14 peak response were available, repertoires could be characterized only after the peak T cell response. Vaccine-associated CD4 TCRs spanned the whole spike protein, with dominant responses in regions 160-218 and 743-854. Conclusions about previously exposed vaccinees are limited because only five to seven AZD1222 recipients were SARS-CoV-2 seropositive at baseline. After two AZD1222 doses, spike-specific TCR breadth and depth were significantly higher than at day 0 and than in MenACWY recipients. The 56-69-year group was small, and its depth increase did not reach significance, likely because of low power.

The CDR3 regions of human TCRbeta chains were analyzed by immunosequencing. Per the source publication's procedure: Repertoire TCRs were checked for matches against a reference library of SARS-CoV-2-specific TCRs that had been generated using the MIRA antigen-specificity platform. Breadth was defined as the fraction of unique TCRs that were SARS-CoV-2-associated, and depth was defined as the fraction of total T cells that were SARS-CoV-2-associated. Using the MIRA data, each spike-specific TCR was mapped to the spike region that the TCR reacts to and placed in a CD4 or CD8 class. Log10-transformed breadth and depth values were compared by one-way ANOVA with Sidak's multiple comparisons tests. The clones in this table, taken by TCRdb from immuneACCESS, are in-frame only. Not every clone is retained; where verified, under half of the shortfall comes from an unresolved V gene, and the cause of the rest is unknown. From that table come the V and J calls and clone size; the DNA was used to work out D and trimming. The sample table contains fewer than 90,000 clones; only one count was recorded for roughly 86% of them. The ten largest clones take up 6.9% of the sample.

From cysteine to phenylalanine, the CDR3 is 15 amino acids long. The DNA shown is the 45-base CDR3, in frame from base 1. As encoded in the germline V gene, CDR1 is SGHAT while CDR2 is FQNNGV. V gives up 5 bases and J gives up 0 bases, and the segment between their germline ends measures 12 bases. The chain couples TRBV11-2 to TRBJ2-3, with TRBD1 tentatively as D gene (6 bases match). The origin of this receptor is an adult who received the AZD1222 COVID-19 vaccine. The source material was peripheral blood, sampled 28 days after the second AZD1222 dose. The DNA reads TGTGCCAGCAGCCCGGACAGTCGTAGCACAGATACGCAGTATTTT. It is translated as CASSPDSRSTDTQYF.